Listed below are T cell receptor beta chains from one sample, sequenced in a study of blood T cell repertoires in COVID-19. The protocol was immunoSEQ multiplex PCR, while the TCRdb copy is restricted to in-frame clones and leaves out a portion. Of around 260,000 clones in the sample, around 82% were seen once. Sequencing used peripheral blood. The receptors shown here come from a human donor with COVID-19, enrolled during active disease. The donor label of this sample is uncertain. Each CDR3 is given with its conserved first and last residue. Each record gives: V gene, CDR3 protein.

v_gene: TRBV10-3
CDR3aa: CAISQSGSSSYNEQFF

v_gene: TRBV19
CDR3aa: CASSIGGTAGELFF

v_gene: TRBV19
CDR3aa: CASSPGTAGNTEAFF

v_gene: TRBV11-2
CDR3aa: CASSLEVAGVYEQYF

v_gene: TRBV30
CDR3aa: CAWSVGTGRNGYTF

v_gene: TRBV5-1
CDR3aa: CASSLEGSEKLFF

v_gene: TRBV30
CDR3aa: CAWKAGQGVYGYTF

v_gene: TRBV18
CDR3aa: CASSAPGGNTIYF

v_gene: TRBV7-9
CDR3aa: CASSLMTGLLDEQYF

v_gene: TRBV10-3
CDR3aa: CAISAGFSGAYGYTF

v_gene: TRBV25-1
CDR3aa: CASGTGTGDAGYTF

v_gene: TRBV6-5
CDR3aa: CASSQRRHRTYEQYF

v_gene: TRBV6-2/TRBV6-3
CDR3aa: CASSYHSSNYGYTF

v_gene: TRBV11-2
CDR3aa: CASSLDRPETHEQFF

v_gene: TRBV10-1
CDR3aa: CASSGSGAYEQYF

v_gene: TRBV6-2/TRBV6-3
CDR3aa: CASSGTSGNYEQYF

v_gene: TRBV27
CDR3aa: CASSPGTATYEQYF